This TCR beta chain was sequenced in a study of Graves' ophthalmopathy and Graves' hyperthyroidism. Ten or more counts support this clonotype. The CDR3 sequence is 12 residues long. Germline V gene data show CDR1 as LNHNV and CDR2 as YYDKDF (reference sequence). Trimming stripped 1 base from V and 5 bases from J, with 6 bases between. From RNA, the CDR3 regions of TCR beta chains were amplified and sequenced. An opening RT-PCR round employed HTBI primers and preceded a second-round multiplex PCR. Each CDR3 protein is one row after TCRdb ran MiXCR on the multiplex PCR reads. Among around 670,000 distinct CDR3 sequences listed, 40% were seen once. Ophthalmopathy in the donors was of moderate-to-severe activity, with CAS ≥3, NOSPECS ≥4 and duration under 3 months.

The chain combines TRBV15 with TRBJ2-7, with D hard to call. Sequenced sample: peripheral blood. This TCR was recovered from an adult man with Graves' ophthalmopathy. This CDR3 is CATSRATDEQYF. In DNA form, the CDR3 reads TGTGCCACCAGCAGAGCGACTGACGAGCAGTACTTC.